This T cell receptor beta chain was observed in a study of CD4 T cells in relation to SARS-CoV-2 and coronaviruses. Some clones are missing from TCRdb's copy, which holds only in-frame ones; the method was immunoSEQ multiplex PCR. The sample contains 9,500 to 15,000 clones, over 65% of which appear only once. Germline CDR1 reads KGHDR; CDR2 reads SFDVKD. Trimming at V came to 5 bases and at J to 7 bases, leaving 18 bases not matched to a gene. This CDR3 has 18 residues. Concerning this clone itself: Its specificity is unknown.

CD4+ T cells from unexposed donors were obtained before the COVID-19 pandemic (2011-2018). The cells were cultured for under twelve days before CD4+ T cells were isolated. The sample taken for sequencing was CD4+ T cells from PBMCs, cultured in vitro. The chain has TRBV24-1 and TRBJ2-1; 8 bases agree with TRBD1. The source is a human donor in good health. DNA of the CDR3: TGTGCCACCAGTGCCACCGACCAGGGGGCTCTCTCTTTGAATGAGCAGTTCTTC. Residues: CATSATDQGALSLNEQFF.